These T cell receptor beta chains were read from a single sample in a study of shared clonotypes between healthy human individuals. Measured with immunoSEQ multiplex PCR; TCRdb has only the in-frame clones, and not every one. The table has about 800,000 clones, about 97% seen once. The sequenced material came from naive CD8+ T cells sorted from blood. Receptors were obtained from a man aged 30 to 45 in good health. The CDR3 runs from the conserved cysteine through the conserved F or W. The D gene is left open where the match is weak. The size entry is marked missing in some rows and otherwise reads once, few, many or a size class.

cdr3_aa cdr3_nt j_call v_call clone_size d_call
CASSLGLKNGYTF TGTGCCAGCAGCTTAGGACTGAAAAATGGCTACACCTTC TRBJ1-2 TRBV7-9 once -
CASSHRDSILSGANVLTF TGTGCCAGCAGCCACCGGGACAGCATCCTCTCTGGGGCCAACGTCCTGACTTTC TRBJ2-6 TRBV5-4 - TRBD1
CASSSQGAGPGVTDTQYF TGTGCCAGCAGTTCCCAAGGGGCCGGCCCCGGGGTCACAGATACGCAGTATTTT TRBJ2-3 TRBV27 - -
CASSDGGYGYTF TGTGCCAGCAGCGACGGGGGTTATGGCTACACCTTC TRBJ1-2 TRBV9 - -
CASSLVQGPWGGYTF TGTGCCAGCAGCTTAGTTCAGGGGCCGTGGGGTGGCTACACCTTC TRBJ1-2 TRBV13 - -
CASSVTRASTDTQYF TGTGCCAGCAGTGTGACTAGGGCAAGCACAGATACGCAGTATTTT TRBJ2-3 TRBV27 - -
CASRTGIHETQYF TGTGCCAGCAGGACAGGGATACACGAGACCCAGTACTTC TRBJ2-5 TRBV7-2 once TRBD1
CASRIDWKETQYF TGTGCCAGCAGAATAGACTGGAAAGAGACCCAGTACTTC TRBJ2-5 TRBV25-1 - -
CASSKDFPGELFF TGTGCCAGCAGCAAAGACTTCCCCGGGGAGCTGTTTTTT TRBJ2-2 TRBV21-1 - -
CASSLQLAGTYNEQFF TGTGCCAGCAGTTTACAACTAGCGGGGACATACAATGAGCAGTTCTTC TRBJ2-1 TRBV27 - TRBD2
CASSPPIGRPTDTQYF TGTGCCAGCTCACCACCTATCGGGAGGCCCACAGATACGCAGTATTTT TRBJ2-3 TRBV18 once TRBD2
CASSPPGGSYEQYF TGTGCCAGCAGTCCCCCCGGGGGATCCTACGAGCAGTACTTC TRBJ2-7 TRBV27 once -
CASSYGGRERETQYF TGTGCCAGCAGTTACGGCGGGAGGGAGAGAGAGACCCAGTACTTC TRBJ2-5 TRBV6-6 - TRBD2
CASSELQREKTYNEQFF TGTGCCAGCAGTGAACTTCAGCGGGAGAAGACTTACAATGAGCAGTTCTTC TRBJ2-1 TRBV6-1 - TRBD2
CASGTGTTSYNEQFF TGTGCCAGCGGTACCGGGACTACGTCCTACAATGAGCAGTTCTTC TRBJ2-1 TRBV6-5 - TRBD2